Presented here are 25 T cell receptor beta chains from one specimen sequenced in a study of radiotherapy plus CTLA-4 blockade in lung cancer. Profiled with immunoSEQ multiplex PCR; TCRdb holds only in-frame clones, not every one. The sample consists of approximately 50,000 clones, about 88% of them appearing once. Sequences were derived from peripheral blood, sampled from a patient treated with radiotherapy plus ipilimumab. The origin of the receptors is a human donor with non-small cell lung cancer that progressed on radiotherapy plus ipilimumab. Some clones in this sample may be carry-over from other donors' samples.

The chain recombines TRBV18 with TRBJ1-2; TRBD1 matches at 7 bases. J was trimmed by 5 bases and V by 1 base; bases with no gene match: 7. There are 15 residues in the CDR3. Germline values: CDR1 KGHSH, CDR2 LQKENI. The DNA for the CDR3 is TGTGCCAGCTCACCACGGTCCCGACAGGGATATGGCTACACCTTC. As protein: CASSPRSRQGYGYTF.

The chain couples TRBV4-1 to TRBJ2-3; TRBD2 agrees at 10 bases. CDR1 is MGHRA, CDR2 YSYEKL, per germline. The length of the CDR3 is 13 residues. Losses at the gene ends were 11 bases for V and 3 bases for J; bases not matched to a gene: 5. In nucleotides, the CDR3 is TGCGCCGTTAGCGGGGGGAAAACAGATACGCAGTATTTT. Protein: CAVSGGKTDTQYF.

This chain uses TRBV6-1 with TRBJ1-5; D gene ambiguous. Germline CDR1 is MNHNS and CDR2 is SASEGT. CDR3 length: 17 residues. Trimming pared 0 bases from V and 0 bases from J, leaving 12 bases between. The DNA of the CDR3 is TGTGCCAGCAGTGAAGCGGGGTCAGACTATAGCAATCAGCCCCAGCATTTT. Its protein is CASSEAGSDYSNQPQHF.

This clone appeared a few times. The chain recombines TRBV5-4 with TRBJ1-1, with D maybe TRBD1 (5 bases). This CDR3 is built from 15 residues. CDR1 SGHNT and CDR2 YYREEE come from the germline V gene (reference sequence). V lost 0 bases to trimming and J lost 8 bases, with 17 bases between them. CDR3 residues: CASSLVRGPRSEAFF. CDR3 DNA sequence: TGTGCCAGCAGCTTGGTTAGGGGCCCTCGTTCCGAAGCTTTCTTT. Drawing the rest from reference TRBV5-4 and TRBJ1-1, the complete variable domain is ETGVTQSPTHLIKTRGQQVTLRCSSQSGHNTVSWYQQALGQGPQFIFQYYREEENGRGNFPPRFSGLQFPNYSSELNVNALELDDSALYLCASSLVRGPRSEAFFGQGTRLTVV.

J is TRBJ2-7 and V is TRBV4-3; perhaps TRBD1 as D (5 bases). From germline, CDR1 is LGHNA and CDR2 YSLEER. This CDR3 is built from 15 residues. The V end was cut by 4 bases, the J end by 4 bases, with 17 bases between. The CDR3 region has the DNA TGCGCCAGCAGCCCCCGCGAAGGTAGGGGATACGAGCAGTACTTC. Translated, it gives CASSPREGRGYEQYF.

The chain employs TRBV6-5 and TRBJ1-3, with D possibly TRBD1 on 6 matching bases. Germline V CDR1 and CDR2: MNHEY, SVGAGI. V was shortened by 4 bases and J by 0 bases, with 10 bases between the two germline ends. CDR3 size: 15 residues. For the CDR3, the DNA is TGTGCCAGCAGTTCGACGGACAGCTCTGGAAACACCATATATTTT. It yields the protein CASSSTDSSGNTIYF.

In the case of this clone: This same CDR3 is encoded by further DNA sequences in the sample. The chain has TRBV7-3 and TRBJ2-2; possibly TRBD2 for D (7 bases). Trimming shortened V by 1 base and J by 2 bases, and 11 bases separated the two germline ends. This CDR3 has 16 amino acids. From germline, CDR1 is SGHTA and CDR2 FQGTGA. The CDR3 DNA sequence: TGTGCCAGCAGCTTAAGAGGGGGGGCTAACACCGGGGAGCTGTTTTTT. Its translation: CASSLRGGANTGELFF. The whole variable domain, remainder taken from reference TRBV7-3 and TRBJ2-2, is GAGVSQTPSNKVTEKGKYVELRCDPISGHTALYWYRQSLGQGPEFLIYFQGTGAADDSGLPNDRFFAVRPEGSVSTLKIQRTERGDSAVYLCASSLRGGANTGELFFGEGSRLTVL.

This chain joins TRBV5-1 and TRBJ1-1, with 8 bases matching TRBD1. The ends lost 3 bases at V and 4 bases at J; junction bases unmatched: 8. Germline V CDR1 and CDR2: SGHRS, YFSETQ. The CDR3 totals 15 residues. This chain's CDR3 is CASSSSQGASTEAFF. The CDR3 DNA reads as TGCGCCAGCAGCTCGTCCCAGGGGGCTAGCACTGAAGCTTTCTTT. Variable domain in full (rest from reference TRBV5-1 and TRBJ1-1): KAGVTQTPRYLIKTRGQQVTLSCSPISGHRSVSWYQQTPGQGLQFLFEYFSETQRNKGNFPGRFSGRQFSNSRSEMNVSTLELGDSALYLCASSSSQGASTEAFFGQGTRLTVV.

About this clone: Compared with germline, one end of the junction differs, possibly owing to a read error. The chain is built from TRBV23-1 and TRBJ2-6; D gene uncertain. TRBV23-1 is noted as an ORF with a role that remains uncertain. The CDR3 spans 13 residues. CDR3 protein: CASSQSSPGEDAF. The CDR3 DNA follows: TGCGCCAGCAGTCAATCGTCCCCCGGTGAGGATGCTTTC.

The V gene is TRBV19, the J gene TRBJ2-3, with 12 bases aligning to TRBD2. After removal of 11 bases from V and 1 base from J, the junction contained 4 bases not matched to a gene. Germline V CDR1 and CDR2: LNHDA, SQIVND (reference sequence). The CDR3 runs 14 residues. The CDR3 here is CASRLAGGTDTQYF. CDR3 nucleotides: TGTGCCTCGAGACTAGCGGGGGGCACAGATACGCAGTATTTT.

The chain couples TRBV6-5 to TRBJ2-7, with TRBD2 matching over 9 bases. Trimming removed 6 bases from V and 0 bases from J; junction bases left unmatched: 6. The germline V gene encodes CDR1 MNHEY and CDR2 SVGAGI. The CDR3 is 15 amino acids. This CDR3 reads CASSPGLARSYEQYF. In DNA form, the CDR3 reads TGTGCCAGCAGCCCCGGACTAGCGCGCTCCTACGAGCAGTACTTC.

V is TRBV25-1 and J is TRBJ1-3; TRBD1 might be the D (5 bases). The germline gives CDR1 MGHDK, CDR2 SYGVNS. The CDR3 extends over 13 amino acids. V was shortened by 4 bases and J by 2 bases, with 6 bases between the two germline ends. The DNA of the CDR3 is TGTGCCAGCAGTGGACAGCCTGGAAACACCATATATTTT. It translates to CASSGQPGNTIYF.

This chain connects TRBV6-5 to TRBJ1-1; tentative D call: TRBD1 (6 bases). The V and J ends lost 4 bases and 1 base respectively, with 13 bases between them. CDR1 is MNHEY, CDR2 SVGAGI, per germline. The CDR3 is 15 amino acids. CDR3 sequence (DNA): TGTGCCAGCAGTTTAGGGGGGGCGCGGAACACTGAAGCTTTCTTT. It yields the protein CASSLGGARNTEAFF.

This chain uses TRBV7-2 with TRBJ2-1, with 9 positions matching TRBD2. Losses at the gene ends were 3 bases for V and 8 bases for J; bases not matched to a gene: 20. The CDR3 loop spans 19 amino acids. Looked up from germline, CDR1 is SGHTA and CDR2 is FQGNSA. In nucleotides, the CDR3 is TGTGCCAGCAGCTTTATGGGGCCGCGGGGCGGGGGGGCCTTGGATGAGCAGTTCTTC. Translation: CASSFMGPRGGGALDEQFF.

This chain joins TRBV27 and TRBJ1-1; weak D call: TRBD1 (5 bases). Trimming removed 5 bases at V and 3 bases at J, with 16 bases between. This CDR3 comprises 15 residues. Germline V gives CDR1 MNHEY, CDR2 SMNVEV (reference sequence). CDR3 in DNA: TGTGCCAGCAGTCCCTACTCGGGGGGGGACACTGAAGCTTTCTTT. This translates into CASSPYSGGDTEAFF.

The rearrangement uses TRBV4-3 and TRBJ2-1; 8 bases fit TRBD2. Germline CDR1 reads LGHNA; CDR2 reads YSLEER. CDR3 length: 17 amino acids. The V segment lost 0 bases and the J segment 2 bases; nucleotides outside the gene matches: 6. The CDR3 protein is CASSQDESGRPYNEQFF. The CDR3 region has the DNA TGCGCCAGCAGCCAAGATGAGAGCGGGAGACCCTACAATGAGCAGTTCTTC.

The V gene is TRBV2, the J gene TRBJ1-1; tentative D call: TRBD1 (5 bases). CDR3 size: 12 residues. Trimming pared 6 bases from V and 4 bases from J, leaving 9 bases between. Looked up from germline, CDR1 is SNHLY and CDR2 is FYNNEI. CDR3 DNA: TGTGCCAGCAGGGGACTGATCACTGAAGCTTTCTTT. Protein product: CASRGLITEAFF.

This chain joins TRBV6-4 and TRBJ2-2; D may be TRBD2 (6 bases). The CDR3 totals 14 residues. Trimming stripped 0 bases from V and 6 bases from J, with 8 bases between. The germline V gene encodes CDR1 MRHNA and CDR2 SNTAGT. The CDR3 spells CASSDSWEAGELFF. The CDR3 nucleotides read TGTGCCAGCAGTGACTCGTGGGAGGCCGGGGAGCTGTTTTTT.

The rearrangement links TRBV6-5 to TRBJ2-7, with D maybe TRBD1 (5 bases). The CDR3 loop spans 16 amino acids. Germline-derived CDR1 and CDR2 are MNHEY and SVGAGI. Trimming left V 2 bases short and J 1 base short, with 15 bases between. DNA of the CDR3: TGTGCCAGCAGTTACGGGGTGAGCAGGGCTTCCTACGAGCAGTACTTC. Translation gives CASSYGVSRASYEQYF.

Worth noting for this clone: The sample carries other DNA sequences with the same CDR3. The chain is built from TRBV25-1 and TRBJ2-2; the match to TRBD2 covers 9 bases. Trimming took 2 bases from V and 7 from J; bases not matched to a gene: 5. Germline V gene lookup returns CDR1 MGHDK and CDR2 SYGVNS. The CDR3 runs to 15 residues. The CDR3 here is CASSELAGQYGELFF. CDR3 bases: TGTGCCAGCAGTGAACTAGCGGGACAGTACGGGGAGCTGTTTTTT.

This chain connects TRBV14 to TRBJ2-7, with a weak D call TRBD2 (6 bases). The V end was cut by 4 bases, the J end by 3 bases, with 19 bases between. This CDR3 contains 16 residues. The germline V gene has CDR1 SGHDN and CDR2 FVKESK. This CDR3 reads CASSRRDSQAIYEQYF. CDR3 in DNA: TGTGCCAGCAGCCGCCGGGACTCCCAGGCGATCTACGAGCAGTACTTC.

J is TRBJ2-7 and V is TRBV11-2, with 8 positions matching TRBD1. From germline, CDR1 is SGHAT and CDR2 FQNNGV. CDR3 length: 14 amino acids. V dropped 5 bases and J dropped 4; count of bases not matched to a gene: 7. The CDR3 DNA follows: TGTGCCAGCAGCCCAAGTGGACAGGGATACGAGCAGTACTTC. Translating it yields CASSPSGQGYEQYF.

Regarding this clone: Sequence at one end of the junction differs from germline and may be a read error. Other nucleotide sequences from this sample produce the same CDR3. The V and J genes are TRBV19 and TRBJ2-1; 8 bases map to TRBD1. The CDR3 consists of 16 residues. Germline V gene lookup returns CDR1 LNHDA and CDR2 SQIVND (reference sequence). This CDR3 reads CASSIEWQGARNEQFF. The CDR3 nucleotides are TGCGCCAGTAGTATAGAGTGGCAGGGGGCGAGGAATGAGCAGTTCTTC. The full variable domain, its missing parts supplied by reference TRBV19 and TRBJ2-1, is DGGITQSPKYLFRKEGQNVTLSCEQNLNHDAMYWYRQDPGQGLRLIYYSQIVNDFQKGDIAEGYSVSREKKESFPLTVTSAQKNPTAFYLCASSIEWQGARNEQFFGPGTRLTVL.

This sequence joins TRBV29-1 and TRBJ1-1; no definite D call. V lost 1 base and J 1 base, leaving 10 bases between the germline ends. This CDR3 contains 14 residues. Germline V lookup: CDR1 SQVTM, CDR2 ANQGSEA. CDR3 amino acids: CSVEVRKRNTEAFF. The CDR3 nucleotides read TGCAGCGTTGAAGTGCGGAAGCGGAACACTGAAGCTTTCTTT.

This chain links TRBV4-1 with TRBJ1-5; 8 bases are shared with TRBD1. With V trimmed by 2 bases and J by 4 bases, 4 bases remained unmatched. Germline CDR1 is MGHRA and CDR2 is YSYEKL. CDR3 length equals 15 residues. The CDR3 nucleotides are TGCGCCAGCAGCCAATCCGGGACAGGAAATCAGCCCCAGCATTTT. Its translation: CASSQSGTGNQPQHF.